This T cell receptor beta chain comes out of a study of cytomegalovirus exposure and HLA in healthy donors. For this clone: Its antigen is as yet unknown.

Broader study findings: The listing of roughly 160 TCR beta chains classed them as cytomegalovirus-associated. Earlier analysis looked at TCR beta V segments, and most were productive about 87% or about 30% of the time.

Primers for the PCR totalled 60 Vbeta and 13 Jbeta. TCRdb's copy holds only in-frame clones and misses some; the assay was immunoSEQ multiplex PCR. Its listing shows just over 200,000 clones. Germline V gene lookup returns CDR1 PRHDT and CDR2 FYEKMQ (reference sequence). J gave up 7 bases and V 6 bases, and 3 bases lay outside the gene matches. The CDR3 contains 12 residues. The clonotype comes from a girl aged 2 to 10 in good health and CMV-seropositive. The chain carries TRBV13 and TRBJ1-2; 9 nucleotides agree with TRBD1. The sequenced sample consisted of PBMCs. This CDR3 is CASSTGGSGYTF. Written as DNA, the CDR3 is TGTGCCAGCAGTACAGGGGGCTCTGGCTACACCTTC. Full variable domain (remainder filled in from reference TRBV13 and TRBJ1-2): AAGVIQSPRHLIKEKRETATLKCYPIPRHDTVYWYQQGPGQDPQFLISFYEKMQSDKGSIPDRFSAQQFSDYHSELNMSSLELGDSALYFCASSTGGSGYTFGSGTRLTVV.